The clone carrying this TCR beta chain was detected many times. RNA transcripts provided the source from which TCR beta CDR3 regions were amplified. When the TCR CDR3 underwent first-round RT-PCR, the HTBI primer set was used. MiXCR, run by TCRdb on the multiplex PCR reads, gives a single entry per CDR3 protein. The sample carries some 510,000 distinct CDR3 sequences, 35% to 55% recorded once. The source of the sample is a study of T cells in Graves' hyperthyroidism and ophthalmopathy. Over 18 months, lack of ophthalmopathy progression marked Graves' hyperthyroidism as stable. Patients aged 18 to 65 had newly diagnosed hyperthyroidism lasting under 2 months. The CDR3 loop spans 16 amino acids. Per germline, CDR1 SQVTM and CDR2 ANQGSEA. The germline V and J ends were trimmed by 2 bases and 0 bases, with 11 bases remaining between them.

This chain uses TRBV29-1 with TRBJ2-6, with a possible D match to TRBD2 (6 bases). The TCR originated in a woman aged 18-29 years with Graves' hyperthyroidism. The sequenced sample was peripheral blood or thyroid tissue (not recorded which). The CDR3 coding sequence is TGCAGCGTTGAATCAATGGGAGGCTCTGGGGCCAACGTCCTGACTTTC. This sequence encodes CSVESMGGSGANVLTF.